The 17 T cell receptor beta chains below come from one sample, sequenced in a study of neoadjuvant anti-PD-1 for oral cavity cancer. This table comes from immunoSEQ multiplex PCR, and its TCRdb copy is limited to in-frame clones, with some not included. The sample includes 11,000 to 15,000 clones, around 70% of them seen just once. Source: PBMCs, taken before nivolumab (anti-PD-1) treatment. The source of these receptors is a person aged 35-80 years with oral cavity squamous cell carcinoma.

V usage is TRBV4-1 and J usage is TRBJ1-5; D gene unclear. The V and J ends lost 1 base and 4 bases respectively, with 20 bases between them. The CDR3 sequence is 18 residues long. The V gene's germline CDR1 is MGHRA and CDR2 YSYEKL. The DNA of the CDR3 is TGCGCCAGCAGCCAAGTAGTCTACGAACTGGGCGGAAATCAGCCCCAGCATTTT. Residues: CASSQVVYELGGNQPQHF.

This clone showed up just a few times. The CDR3 loop is CASSTRGQGVNYGYTF. The CDR3 DNA sequence: TGTGCCAGCAGCACCCGCGGACAGGGAGTTAACTATGGCTACACCTTC. The chain joins TRBV9 to TRBJ1-2; 8 bases fit TRBD1. CDR1 and CDR2 from the germline V gene are SGDLS and YYNGEE. The CDR3 is 16 amino acids. V lost 4 bases, J lost 1 base, and 9 bases stayed unmatched.

The CDR3 loop is CASSSAGTGGTEAFF. CDR3 in DNA: TGCGCCAGCAGCTCCGCCGGCACTGGGGGAACTGAAGCTTTCTTT. The rearrangement uses TRBV5-1 and TRBJ1-1, with TRBD1 as a possible D gene (5 bases). Trimming removed 3 bases at V and 5 bases at J, with 17 bases between. Germline V CDR1 and CDR2: SGHRS, YFSETQ. This CDR3 comprises 15 residues. Combining the CDR3 with reference TRBV5-1 and TRBJ1-1 gives the whole variable domain KAGVTQTPRYLIKTRGQQVTLSCSPISGHRSVSWYQQTPGQGLQFLFEYFSETQRNKGNFPGRFSGRQFSNSRSEMNVSTLELGDSALYLCASSSAGTGGTEAFFGQGTRLTVV.

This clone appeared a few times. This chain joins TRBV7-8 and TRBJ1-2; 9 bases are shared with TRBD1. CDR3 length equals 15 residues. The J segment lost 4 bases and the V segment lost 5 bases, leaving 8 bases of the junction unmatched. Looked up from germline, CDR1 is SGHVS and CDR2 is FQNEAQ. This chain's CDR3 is CASSPRTGVGYGYTF. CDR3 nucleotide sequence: TGTGCCAGCAGCCCGCGGACAGGGGTGGGCTATGGCTACACCTTC.

Here the CDR3 reads CASSYSQGKGQPQHF. In DNA, the CDR3 is TGTGCCAGCAGTTACTCTCAGGGTAAAGGTCAGCCCCAGCATTTT. This rearrangement joins TRBV6-5 to TRBJ1-5, with D possibly matching TRBD1 (5 bases). V was pared by 0 bases and J by 6 bases, with 12 bases between. This CDR3 is 15 amino acids long. Germline V lookup: CDR1 MNHEY, CDR2 SVGAGI.

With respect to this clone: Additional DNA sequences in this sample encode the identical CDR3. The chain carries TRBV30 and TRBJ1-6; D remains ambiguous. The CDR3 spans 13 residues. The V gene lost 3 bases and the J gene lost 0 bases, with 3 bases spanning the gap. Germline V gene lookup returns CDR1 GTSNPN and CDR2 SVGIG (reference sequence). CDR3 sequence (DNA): TGTGCCTGGAGCAGCTCCTATAATTCACCCCTCCACTTT. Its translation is CAWSSSYNSPLHF.

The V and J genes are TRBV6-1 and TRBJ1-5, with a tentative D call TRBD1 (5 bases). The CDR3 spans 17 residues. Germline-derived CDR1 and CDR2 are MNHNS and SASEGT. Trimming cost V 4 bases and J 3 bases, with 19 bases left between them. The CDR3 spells CASSGGGSLNVNQPQHF. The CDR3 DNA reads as TGTGCCAGCAGTGGGGGGGGTTCCCTTAATGTCAATCAGCCCCAGCATTTT.

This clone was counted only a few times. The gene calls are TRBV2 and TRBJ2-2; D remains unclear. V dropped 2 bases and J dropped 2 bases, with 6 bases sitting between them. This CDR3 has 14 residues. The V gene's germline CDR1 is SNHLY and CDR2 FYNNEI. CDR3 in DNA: TGTGCCAGCAGTGAATCTGTAAACACCGGGGAGCTGTTTTTT. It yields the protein CASSESVNTGELFF. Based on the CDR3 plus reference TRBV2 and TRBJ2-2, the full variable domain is EPEVTQTPSHQVTQMGQEVILRCVPISNHLYFYWYRQILGQKVEFLVSFYNNEISEKSEIFDDQFSVERPDGSNFTLKIRSTKLEDSAMYFCASSESVNTGELFFGEGSRLTVL.

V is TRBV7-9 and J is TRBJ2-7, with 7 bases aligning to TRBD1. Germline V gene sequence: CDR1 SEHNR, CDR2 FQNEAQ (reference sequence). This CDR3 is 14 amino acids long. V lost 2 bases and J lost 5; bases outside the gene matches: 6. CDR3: CASSLTQGENEQYF. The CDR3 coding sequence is TGTGCCAGCAGCTTAACCCAGGGGGAGAACGAGCAGTACTTC.

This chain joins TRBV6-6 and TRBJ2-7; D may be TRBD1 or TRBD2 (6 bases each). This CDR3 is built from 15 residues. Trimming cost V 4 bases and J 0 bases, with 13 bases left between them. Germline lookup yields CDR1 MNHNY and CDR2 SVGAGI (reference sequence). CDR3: CASSLEGGGSYEQYF. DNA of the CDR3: TGTGCCAGCAGTTTAGAGGGGGGCGGCTCCTACGAGCAGTACTTC.

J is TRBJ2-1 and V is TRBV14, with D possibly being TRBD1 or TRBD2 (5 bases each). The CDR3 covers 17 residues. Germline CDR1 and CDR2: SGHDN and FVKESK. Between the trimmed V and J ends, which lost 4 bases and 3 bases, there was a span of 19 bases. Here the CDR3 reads CASSRPGTLGRYNEQFF. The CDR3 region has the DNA TGTGCCAGCAGCCGGCCCGGGACCCTAGGGCGCTACAATGAGCAGTTCTTC.

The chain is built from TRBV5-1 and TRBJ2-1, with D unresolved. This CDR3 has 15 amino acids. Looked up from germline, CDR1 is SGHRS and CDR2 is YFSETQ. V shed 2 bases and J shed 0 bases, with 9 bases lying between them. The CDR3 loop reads CASSLDDGSYNEQFF. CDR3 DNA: TGCGCCAGCAGCTTAGACGACGGCTCCTACAATGAGCAGTTCTTC.

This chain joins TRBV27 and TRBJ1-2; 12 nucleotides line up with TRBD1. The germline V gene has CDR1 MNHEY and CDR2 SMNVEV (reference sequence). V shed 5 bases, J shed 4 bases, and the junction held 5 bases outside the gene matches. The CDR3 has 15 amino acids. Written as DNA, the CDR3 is TGTGCCAGCAGTACCCAGGGACAGGGGGCCTATGGCTACACCTTC. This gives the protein CASSTQGQGAYGYTF.

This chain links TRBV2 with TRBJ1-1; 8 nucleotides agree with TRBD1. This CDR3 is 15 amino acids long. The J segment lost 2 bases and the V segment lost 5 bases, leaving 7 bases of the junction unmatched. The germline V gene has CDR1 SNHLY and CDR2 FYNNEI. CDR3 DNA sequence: TGTGCCAGCAGTCCGCGGTCAGGGGGCAACACTGAAGCTTTCTTT. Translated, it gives CASSPRSGGNTEAFF.

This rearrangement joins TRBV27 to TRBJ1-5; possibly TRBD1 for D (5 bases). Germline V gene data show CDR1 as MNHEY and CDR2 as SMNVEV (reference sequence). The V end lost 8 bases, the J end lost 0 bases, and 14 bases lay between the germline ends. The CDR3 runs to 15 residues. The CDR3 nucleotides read TGTGCCAGCCGAATTCGGGGGGATAGCAATCAGCCCCAGCATTTT. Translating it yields CASRIRGDSNQPQHF.

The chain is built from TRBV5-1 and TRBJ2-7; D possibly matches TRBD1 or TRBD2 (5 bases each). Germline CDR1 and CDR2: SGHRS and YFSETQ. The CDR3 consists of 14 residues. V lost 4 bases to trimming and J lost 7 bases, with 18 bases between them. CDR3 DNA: TGCGCCAGCAGCCTTACCGGGGACCTCGGAGAGCAGTACTTC. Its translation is CASSLTGDLGEQYF.

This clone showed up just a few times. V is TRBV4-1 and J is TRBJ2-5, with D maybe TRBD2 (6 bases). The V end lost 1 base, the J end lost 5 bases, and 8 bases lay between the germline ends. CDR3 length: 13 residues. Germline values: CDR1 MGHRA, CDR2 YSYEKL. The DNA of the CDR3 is TGCGCCAGCAGCCAAGCGGGAGAGGAGACCCAGTACTTC. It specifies CASSQAGEETQYF.